This T cell receptor beta chain is from a study of response to subunit inactivated influenza vaccine (dated by TCRdb to the late 2010s). Describing the broader study: Deep quantitative profiling of the T cell receptor repertoire was used in the study to follow responses to a trivalent subunit inactivated influenza vaccine. What the research found in general, with its limitations: It was suggested by the authors that each seasonal influenza vaccination may recruit only a limited number of new T cells.

To prepare the library, RT-PCR was applied. The instrument given in TCRdb is Illumina HiSeq 2500. TCRdb reprocessed the public reads (quality trimming at Q25 with fastp, clone calling with MiXCR) and kept in-frame beta chains. Every entry covers one CDR3 protein and lists the most common genes and DNA from its rows. The sample profile shows 600,000 to 700,000 distinct CDR3 sequences; 14% of them were found once. The ten largest clones capture less than 9% of the sample. From its cysteine to its phenylalanine, the CDR3 spans 14 amino acids. The CDR3 DNA has 42 bases and is translated from base 1. Relative to germline, V is 4 bases shorter and J is 2 bases shorter, with 13 bases between their ends. CDR1 and CDR2 are drawn from the germline V gene: SGDLS, YYNGEE. On this clonotype: Its recognized antigen is unknown. The record has no base qualities; no much larger clone is one base away.

This specimen was PBMCs from blood, taken less than 15 days before vaccination. The TCR sequence derives from a man aged 50-59 years who received an inactivated influenza vaccine. Donor details come from another sample of the same person, matched by shared clones. The chain joins TRBV9 to TRBJ2-7, with a tentative D gene TRBD1 over 5 matching bases. CDR3 protein: CASSFGHSTYEQYF. The DNA sequence is given as TGTGCCAGCAGCTTCGGACATTCGACCTACGAGCAGTACTTC.